A selection of T cell receptor beta chains follows, all from one sample in a study of cytomegalovirus exposure and HLA in healthy donors. The assay was immunoSEQ multiplex PCR, and TCRdb's table has in-frame clones only and misses some. The repertoire holds 150,000 to 180,000 clones, with about four fifths as singletons. The sequenced sample consisted of PBMCs. All receptors come from a man aged 30 to 39 in good health and CMV-seropositive. Each CDR3 is given with its conserved first and last residue. Each record gives: V gene, clone size, CDR3 length, D gene, J gene, CDR3 protein, CDR3 DNA. A D gene is named only where the DNA matches it firmly. Some rows mark clone size as missing; the rest say once, few, many or name a class of expanded clone.

>TRBV2|.|11|.|TRBJ2-1
CAIPTGIEQFF
TGTGCCATCCCAACAGGGATTGAGCAGTTCTTC
>TRBV4-1|few|17|TRBD1|TRBJ1-2
CASSQSSRWRGLSGYTF
TGCGCCAGCAGCCAATCGTCCCGGTGGAGGGGGCTGAGTGGCTACACCTTC
>TRBV6-5|few|13|TRBD1|TRBJ1-1
CASSYSGQGEAFF
TGTGCCAGCAGTTACTCCGGACAGGGAGAAGCTTTCTTT
>TRBV12-5|.|14|TRBD1|TRBJ1-1
CASGYGTVNTEAFF
TGTGCTAGTGGTTACGGGACAGTGAACACTGAAGCTTTCTTT
>TRBV5-3|.|13|TRBD1|TRBJ1-2
CARSPGTVYGYTF
TGTGCCAGAAGCCCCGGGACAGTCTATGGCTACACCTTC
>TRBV2|few|12|.|TRBJ1-1
CASSTGYTEAFF
TGTGCCAGCAGTACAGGGTACACTGAAGCTTTCTTT
>TRBV20-1|.|11|.|TRBJ1-2
CSASSGNGYTF
TGCAGTGCTAGTTCCGGGAATGGCTACACCTTC
>TRBV4-1|.|16|.|TRBJ2-5
CASSRGRPGQQETQYF
TGCGCCAGCAGCCGCGGTAGGCCAGGGCAACAAGAGACCCAGTACTTC
>TRBV2|.|14|TRBD1|TRBJ2-3
CASSRDRGIDTQYF
TGTGCCAGCAGCCGGGACAGGGGAATAGATACGCAGTATTTT
>TRBV18|.|15|.|TRBJ2-3
CASSPPDSYTDTQYF
TGTGCCAGCTCACCTCCGGACAGTTACACAGATACGCAGTATTTT
>TRBV28|once|17|TRBD1|TRBJ2-2
CASSSNTGGRGTGELFF
TGTGCCAGCAGTTCCAACACAGGGGGCAGGGGCACCGGGGAGCTGTTTTTT
>TRBV10-2|.|14|.|TRBJ1-5
CASRDDWGNQPQHF
TGCGCCAGCAGGGATGACTGGGGCAATCAGCCCCAGCATTTT
>TRBV7-9|few|17|TRBD2|TRBJ2-2
CASSLGSAGANTGELFF
TGTGCCAGCAGCTTAGGATCGGCGGGGGCGAACACCGGGGAGCTGTTTTTT
>TRBV12-5|.|13|.|TRBJ1-1
CASGLAAEAQAFF
TGTGCTAGTGGTTTGGCCGCGGAAGCTCAAGCTTTCTTT
>TRBV6-1|.|15|TRBD1|TRBJ1-4
CASRGQGRSSEKLFF
TGTGCCAGCAGGGGACAGGGAAGATCGAGTGAAAAACTGTTTTTT
>TRBV11-2|.|16|TRBD1|TRBJ2-5
CASSFPGQGVQETQYF
TGTGCCAGCAGCTTCCCGGGACAGGGGGTCCAAGAGACCCAGTACTTC
>TRBV10-3|.|12|TRBD1|TRBJ1-2
CAISGGDSLNTF
TGTGCCATCAGTGGGGGGGACAGCCTTAACACCTTC
>TRBV9|.|15|.|TRBJ1-1
CASSVRQDLNTEAFF
TGTGCCAGCAGCGTACGACAGGATCTGAACACTGAAGCTTTCTTT
>TRBV2|.|12|.|TRBJ2-7
CAGSQVSYEQYF
TGTGCCGGCTCCCAGGTCTCCTACGAGCAGTACTTC
>TRBV10-3|once|12|.|TRBJ1-1
CAISGGGTEAFF
TGTGCCATCAGCGGGGGTGGCACTGAAGCTTTCTTT
>TRBV2|.|13|.|TRBJ1-5
CASRRQSNQPQHF
TGTGCCAGCCGCCGACAGAGCAATCAGCCCCAGCATTTT
>TRBV27|large|16|TRBD1|TRBJ2-7
CASTPDRRDSSYEQYF
TGTGCCAGCACCCCCGACCGTAGGGACAGCTCCTACGAGCAGTACTTC
>TRBV30|once|17|.|TRBJ1-2
CAWSVGGGHRINYGYTF
TGTGCCTGGAGTGTGGGTGGTGGACATCGAATTAACTATGGCTACACCTTC
>TRBV11-2|.|16|.|TRBJ2-7
CASSLSRGGGSYEQYF
TGTGCCAGCAGCTTATCTCGGGGAGGAGGCTCCTACGAGCAGTACTTC
>TRBV6-6|.|14|.|TRBJ1-5
CASSYSQVNQPQHF
TGTGCCAGCAGTTACTCGCAGGTGAATCAGCCCCAGCATTTT
>TRBV14|.|14|.|TRBJ1-5
CASSPGPANQPQHF
TGTGCCAGCAGCCCAGGTCCGGCCAATCAGCCCCAGCATTTT
>TRBV30|.|10|.|TRBJ1-1
CAWSKGKAFF
TGTGCCTGGAGTAAGGGGAAAGCTTTCTTT
>TRBV5-1|.|14|TRBD2|TRBJ2-7
CASSFSSGEYEQYF
TGCGCCAGCAGCTTCTCCAGCGGGGAGTACGAGCAGTACTTC
>TRBV5-4|.|16|TRBD1|TRBJ2-2
CASSLGGDRRIGELFF
TGTGCCAGCAGCTTGGGGGGGGACAGGAGAATCGGGGAGCTGTTTTTT
>TRBV6-4|.|17|TRBD1|TRBJ1-2
CASSDPGTASRRGGYTF
TGTGCCAGCAGTGACCCTGGGACAGCTTCGAGAAGGGGCGGCTACACCTTC
>TRBV30|once|15|.|TRBJ1-5
CAWSVSQYSNQPQHF
TGTGCCTGGAGTGTATCACAGTATAGCAATCAGCCCCAGCATTTT
>TRBV5-1|.|16|.|TRBJ1-6
CASSLRELDYNSPLHF
TGCGCCAGCAGCTTGAGGGAGTTGGACTATAATTCACCCCTCCACTTT
>TRBV30|.|14|.|TRBJ2-3
CACGGLSLTDTQYF
TGTGCTTGCGGTGGGTTGTCCTTGACAGATACGCAGTATTTT
>TRBV5-1|.|16|TRBD2|TRBJ2-3
CASSLGLGGSTDTQYF
TGCGCCAGCAGCTTGGGATTGGGGGGGAGCACAGATACGCAGTATTTT
>TRBV6-4|.|16|TRBD1|TRBJ1-5
CASSPTGGRSNQPQHF
TGTGCCAGCAGCCCAACAGGGGGCCGTAGCAATCAGCCCCAGCATTTT
>TRBV5-6|.|15|.|TRBJ2-1
CASSWQRGSYNEQFF
TGTGCCAGCAGCTGGCAAAGGGGCTCATACAATGAGCAGTTCTTC
>TRBV9|.|15|.|TRBJ1-2
CASSVDVGGFYGYTF
TGTGCCAGCAGCGTCGACGTGGGGGGTTTCTATGGCTACACCTTC
>TRBV4-2|.|13|.|TRBJ2-3
CASSQDWRDTQYF
TGTGCCAGCAGCCAAGATTGGAGAGATACGCAGTATTTT
>TRBV19|.|11|TRBD2|TRBJ2-1
CASSGREFLFF
TGTGCCAGTAGTGGGCGGGAGTTTTTGTTCTTC
>TRBV5-4|.|12|TRBD2|TRBJ2-1
CAIDQRGKEQFF
TGTGCCATCGATCAGCGGGGGAAAGAGCAGTTCTTC
>TRBV27|.|19|TRBD1|TRBJ2-1
CASSLWGYSRGPSYNEQFF
TGTGCCAGCAGTTTATGGGGCTACTCCAGGGGGCCCTCCTACAATGAGCAGTTCTTC
>TRBV11-1|.|16|TRBD2|TRBJ2-5
CASSFTSGGFQETQYF
TGTGCCAGCAGCTTCACTAGCGGGGGTTTCCAAGAGACCCAGTACTTC
>TRBV14|.|13|.|TRBJ2-5
CASSQDRGAPEYF
TGTGCCAGCAGCCAAGATCGGGGAGCCCCCGAGTACTTC
>TRBV6-5|.|15|TRBD2|TRBJ2-7
CASSPGAGGTMEQYF
TGTGCCAGCAGCCCCGGGGCGGGAGGAACAATGGAGCAGTACTTC
>TRBV6-5|.|14|TRBD2|TRBJ2-7
CASSRGTRNDEQYF
TGTGCCAGCAGCCGGGGGACTAGGAATGACGAGCAGTACTTC
>TRBV10-3|once|15|TRBD2|TRBJ2-2
CAISPSGRSTGELFF
TGTGCCATCAGTCCTAGCGGGCGGTCCACCGGGGAGCTGTTTTTT
>TRBV30|.|10|.|TRBJ1-1
CAWTVTEAFF
TGTGCCTGGACAGTCACTGAAGCTTTCTTT
>TRBV19|once|15|.|TRBJ2-7
CASSVLADSGYEQYF
TGTGCCAGTAGTGTCCTAGCTGACTCCGGCTACGAGCAGTACTTC